This passage covers 9 T cell receptor beta chains from one sample sequenced in a study of metastatic and nonmetastatic thyroid tumors. Ahead of thyroid surgery, no patient had received treatment of any kind. TCRdb reanalyzed the PCR reads via MiXCR. The sample shows approximately 6,000 clones, 25% to 30% of them seen only once. Sequencing was performed on adjacent normal tissue. Receptors originate from a female donor with papillary thyroid cancer or a benign thyroid nodule (not recorded which). Some clones in this sample may be carry-over from other donors' samples.

This clone has more than one count but fewer than ten. V and J are TRBV6-5 and TRBJ2-7, with unresolved D. Trimming removed 5 bases at V and 1 base at J, with 6 bases between. The CDR3 has 12 residues. CDR1 is MNHEY, CDR2 SVGAGI, per germline. The CDR3 DNA is TGTGCCAGCAGTCACCCGTCCTACGAGCAGTACTTC. This sequence encodes CASSHPSYEQYF.

In this sample, this clone turned up a few times. This chain links TRBV27 with TRBJ1-2; 7 bases are a match to TRBD1. Germline CDR1 MNHEY, CDR2 SMNVEV (reference sequence). Trimming took 5 bases from V and 6 from J; bases not matched to a gene: 9. This CDR3 contains 14 residues. This CDR3 is CASSRRTGFDGYTF. CDR3 sequence (DNA): TGTGCCAGCAGTCGCAGGACAGGTTTCGATGGCTACACCTTC.

V usage is TRBV6-1 and J usage is TRBJ2-7; 9 bases match TRBD2. The V and J ends lost 6 bases and 2 bases, in that order; junction bases with no gene match: 11. The CDR3 length is 16 residues. In germline, CDR1 is MNHNS, CDR2 SASEGT. The DNA for the CDR3 is TGTGCCAGCAGGCGACTGAGTAGCGGGAGTCCCTACGAGCAGTACTTC. It is translated as CASRRLSSGSPYEQYF.

This clone turned up a few times. This rearrangement joins TRBV5-1 to TRBJ2-7, with D perhaps matching TRBD2 (6 bases). The CDR3 is made up of 15 amino acids. Germline loops: CDR1 SGHRS, CDR2 YFSETQ. Trimming cost V 7 bases and J 0 bases, with 17 bases left between them. In DNA form, the CDR3 reads TGCGCCAGCCGATCCGGGACTGCCAACTCCTACGAGCAGTACTTC. Protein: CASRSGTANSYEQYF.

This clone has at least ten counts. Other nucleotide sequences from this sample produce the same CDR3. V gene TRBV10-1 combines with J gene TRBJ2-1, with D uncertain. Germline CDR1 reads WNHNN; CDR2 reads SYGVQD (reference sequence). The CDR3 is made up of 14 amino acids. Trimming shortened V by 6 bases and J by 10 bases, and 19 bases separated the two germline ends. The CDR3 loop reads CASRDPDALLEQFF. CDR3 sequence (DNA): TGCGCCAGCAGAGATCCGGACGCGCTTTTGGAGCAGTTCTTC.

The V and J genes are TRBV12-3 or TRBV12-4 and TRBJ2-7; 8 nucleotides match TRBD1. CDR3 length: 11 residues. J gave up 9 bases and V 6 bases, and 4 bases lay outside the gene matches. In DNA, the CDR3 is TGTGCCAGCAGCAGGGGGCGATGGCAGTACTTC. This sequence encodes CASSRGRWQYF.

The V call is TRBV6-2 or TRBV6-3, the J call TRBJ1-2; D unclear. Germline lookup yields CDR1 MNHEY and CDR2 SVGEGT. The V and J ends lost 7 bases and 4 bases respectively, with 13 bases between them. The CDR3 is 13 amino acids. The CDR3 loop reads CASTSGLFYGYTF. DNA of the CDR3: TGTGCCAGCACCTCCGGGTTGTTCTATGGCTACACCTTC.

This clone is medium-sized. At one end, the junction sequence differs from germline, possibly due to a read error. The genes are TRBV5-1 and TRBJ1-2, with TRBD1 as a possible D gene (6 bases). Germline V gives CDR1 SGHRS, CDR2 YFSETQ. The CDR3 contains 14 residues. This chain's CDR3 is CASSLGGENYGYAF. The CDR3 DNA sequence: TGCGCCAGCAGCTTAGGGGGTGAGAACTATGGCTACGCCTTC.

This chain uses TRBV6-1 with TRBJ2-1; D ambiguous. The CDR3 length is 13 residues. The V end was cut by 9 bases, the J end by 6 bases, with 15 bases between. Per the germline V gene, CDR1 is MNHNS and CDR2 is SASEGT. DNA of the CDR3: TGTGCCAGTAGCCCCGGCAGCCGCAATGAGCAGTTCTTC. It is translated as CASSPGSRNEQFF.